This TCR beta chain was obtained from a study of T cells in Graves' hyperthyroidism and ophthalmopathy. Amplified regions were TCR beta CDR3 sequences from RNA transcripts. HTBI primers were used for first-round RT-PCR of the TCR CDR3. TCRdb re-called the multiplex PCR reads with MiXCR, one entry per CDR3 protein. The repertoire holds 340,000 or so distinct CDR3 sequences, around 23% seen once, with less than 65% in the top ten. CDR3 length equals 14 residues. Trimming removed 5 bases from V and 5 bases from J; junction bases left unmatched: 5. There are many counts of this clonotype. This sequence originates from a woman in her forties or fifties with Graves' hyperthyroidism. Sequencing was carried out using blood. The chain combines TRBV12-3 or TRBV12-4 with TRBJ2-5, with 10 positions matching TRBD2. The CDR3 DNA follows: TGTGCCAGCAGTAGGACTAGCGGAGCTGAGACCCAGTACTTC. Translated: CASSRTSGAETQYF.